This T cell receptor beta chain was captured by sequencing in a study of cytotoxic CD8 clonotypes in ibrutinib-treated CLL. This table comes from immunoSEQ multiplex PCR, and its TCRdb copy is limited to in-frame clones, with some not included. Among 110,000 to 150,000 clones listed, roughly 80% were seen once. This CDR3 contains 14 residues. Trimming stripped 5 bases from V and 4 bases from J, with 14 bases between. CDR1 and CDR2 (germline): LNHDA, SQIVND (reference sequence). The sequenced sample was PBMCs, obtained after 12 months of ibrutinib treatment. This chain connects TRBV19 to TRBJ1-2; unclear D gene. The receptor's source is a human donor with chronic lymphocytic leukemia. CDR3 nucleotide sequence: TGTGCCAGTAGTGAGTGGGCAGCTAGCTATGGCTACACCTTC. Translation gives CASSEWAASYGYTF.